This TCR beta chain was retrieved from a study of cytomegalovirus exposure and HLA in healthy donors. The CDR3 consists of 13 residues. V dropped 6 bases and J dropped 3; count of bases not matched to a gene: 4. Germline V gene sequence: CDR1 LNHDA, CDR2 SQIVND (reference sequence). PCR was performed using 60 Vbeta and 13 Jbeta primers. Libraries were prepared by immunoSEQ multiplex PCR; TCRdb keeps only in-frame clonotypes and omits some of them. Reported are some 23,000 clones; the ten largest clones contain approximately 15%. The TCR was taken from a male donor in good health and CMV-seropositive. The chain combines TRBV19 with TRBJ1-1; TRBD1 agrees at 7 bases. Sequencing used PBMCs. The CDR3 loop reads CASSVDRDTEAFF. CDR3 in DNA: TGTGCCAGTAGCGTTGACAGGGACACTGAAGCTTTCTTT.